This TCR beta chain emerged from a study of cytomegalovirus exposure and HLA in healthy donors. The CDR3 consists of 13 residues. Unmatched junction bases numbered 6, after V lost 5 bases and J lost 5 bases. The germline V gene has CDR1 SQVTM and CDR2 ANQGSEA. Of note for this clone: Its antigen is not identified.

In the PCR, 60 Vbeta and 13 Jbeta primers were used. Sequencing was performed with immunoSEQ multiplex PCR; in TCRdb, only in-frame clones are kept and a portion is missing. The sample holds some 120,000 clones, 80% seen once. Whole-study findings and limits: There was a cluster of highly shared sequence variants that was likely a sequencing artifact. Researchers reported that a few CMV-associated chains were confirmed in vitro as CMV antigen-specific.

Sample: PBMCs. The chain joins TRBV29-1 to TRBJ2-7, with 10 bases aligning to TRBD1. This TCR derives from a middle-aged man in good health and CMV-seronegative. The CDR3 protein is CSVRQGAPDEQYF. The DNA for the CDR3 is TGCAGCGTTCGACAGGGGGCGCCGGACGAGCAGTACTTC.